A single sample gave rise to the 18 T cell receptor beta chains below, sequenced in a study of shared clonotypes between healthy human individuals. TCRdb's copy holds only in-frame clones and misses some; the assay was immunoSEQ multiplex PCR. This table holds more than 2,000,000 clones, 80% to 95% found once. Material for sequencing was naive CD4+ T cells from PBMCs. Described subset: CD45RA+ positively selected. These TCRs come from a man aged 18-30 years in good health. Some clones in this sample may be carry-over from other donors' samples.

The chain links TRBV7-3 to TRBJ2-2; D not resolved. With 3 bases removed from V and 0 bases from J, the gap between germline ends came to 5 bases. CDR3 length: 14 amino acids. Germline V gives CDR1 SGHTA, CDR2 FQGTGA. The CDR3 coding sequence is TGTGCCAGCAGCTTTACGGCGAACACCGGGGAGCTGTTTTTT. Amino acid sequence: CASSFTANTGELFF.

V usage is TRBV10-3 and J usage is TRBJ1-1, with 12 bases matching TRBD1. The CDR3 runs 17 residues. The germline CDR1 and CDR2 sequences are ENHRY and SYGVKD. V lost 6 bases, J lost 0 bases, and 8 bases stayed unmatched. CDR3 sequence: CAIRSGTGGSMNTEAFF. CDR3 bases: TGTGCCATCAGATCCGGGACAGGGGGCTCTATGAACACTGAAGCTTTCTTT.

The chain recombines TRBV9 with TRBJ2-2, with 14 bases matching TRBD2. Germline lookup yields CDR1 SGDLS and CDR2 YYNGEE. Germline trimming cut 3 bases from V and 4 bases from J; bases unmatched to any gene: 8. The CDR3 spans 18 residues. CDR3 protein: CASSARLAGGPLTGELFF. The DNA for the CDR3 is TGTGCCAGCAGCGCCCGACTAGCGGGAGGGCCTCTCACCGGGGAGCTGTTTTTT.

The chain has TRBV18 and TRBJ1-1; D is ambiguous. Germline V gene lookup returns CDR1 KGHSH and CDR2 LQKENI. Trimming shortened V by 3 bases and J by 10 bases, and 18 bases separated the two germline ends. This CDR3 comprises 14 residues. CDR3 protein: CASSPYLDPPGAFF. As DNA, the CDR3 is TGTGCCAGCTCACCCTATCTTGACCCGCCGGGAGCTTTCTTT.

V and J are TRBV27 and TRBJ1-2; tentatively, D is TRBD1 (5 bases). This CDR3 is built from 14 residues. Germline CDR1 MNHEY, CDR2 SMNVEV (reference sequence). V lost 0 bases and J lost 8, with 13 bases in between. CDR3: CASSLSGTVGGYTF. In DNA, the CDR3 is TGTGCCAGCAGTTTATCCGGGACGGTGGGGGGCTACACCTTC.

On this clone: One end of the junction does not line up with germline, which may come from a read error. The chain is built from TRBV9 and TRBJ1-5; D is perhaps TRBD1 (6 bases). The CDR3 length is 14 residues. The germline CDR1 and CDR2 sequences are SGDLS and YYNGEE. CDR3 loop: CASSVGRGKQPQHF. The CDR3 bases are TGTGCCAGCAGCGTAGGCAGGGGCAAACAGCCCCAGCATTTT. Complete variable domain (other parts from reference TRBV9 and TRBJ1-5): DSGVTQTPKHLITATGQRVTLRCSPRSGDLSVYWYQQSLDQGLQFLIQYYNGEERAKGNILERFSAQQFPDLHSELNLSSLELGDSALYFCASSVGRGKQPQHFGDGTRLSIL.

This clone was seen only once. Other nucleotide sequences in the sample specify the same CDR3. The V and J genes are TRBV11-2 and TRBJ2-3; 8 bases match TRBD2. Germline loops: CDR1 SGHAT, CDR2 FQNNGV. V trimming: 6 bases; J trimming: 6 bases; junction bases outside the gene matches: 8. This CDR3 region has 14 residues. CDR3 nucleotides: TGTGCCAGCAGGGGGACTAGGGTCGCGGATACGCAGTATTTT. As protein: CASRGTRVADTQYF.

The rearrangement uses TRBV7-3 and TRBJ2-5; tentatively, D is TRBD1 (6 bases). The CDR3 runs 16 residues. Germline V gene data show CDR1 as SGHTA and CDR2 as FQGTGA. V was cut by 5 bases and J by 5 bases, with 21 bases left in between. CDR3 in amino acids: CASSPGAGAEGETQYF. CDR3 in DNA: TGTGCCAGCAGCCCCGGGGCAGGGGCTGAGGGGGAGACCCAGTACTTC.

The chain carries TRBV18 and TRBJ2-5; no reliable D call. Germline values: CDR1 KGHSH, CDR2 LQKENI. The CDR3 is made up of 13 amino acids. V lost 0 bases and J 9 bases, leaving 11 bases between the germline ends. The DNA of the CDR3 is TGTGCCAGCTCACCACCCGCGGACGGCGCCCAGTACTTC. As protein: CASSPPADGAQYF.

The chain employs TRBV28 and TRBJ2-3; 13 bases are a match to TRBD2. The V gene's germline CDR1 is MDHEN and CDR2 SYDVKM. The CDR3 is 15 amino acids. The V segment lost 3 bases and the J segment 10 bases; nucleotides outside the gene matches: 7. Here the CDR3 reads CASSFLLAGGDAQYF. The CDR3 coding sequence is TGTGCCAGCAGTTTTCTACTAGCGGGAGGGGATGCGCAGTATTTT.

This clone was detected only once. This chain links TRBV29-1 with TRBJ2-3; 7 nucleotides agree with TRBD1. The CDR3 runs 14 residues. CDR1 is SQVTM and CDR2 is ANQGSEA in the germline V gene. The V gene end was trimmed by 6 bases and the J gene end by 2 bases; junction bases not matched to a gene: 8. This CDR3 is CSVGQKGTTDTQYF. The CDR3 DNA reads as TGCAGCGTGGGACAGAAAGGTACCACAGATACGCAGTATTTT.

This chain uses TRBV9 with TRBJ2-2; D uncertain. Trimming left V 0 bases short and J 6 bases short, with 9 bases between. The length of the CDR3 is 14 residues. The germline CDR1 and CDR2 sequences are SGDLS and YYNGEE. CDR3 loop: CASSVDGYPGELFF. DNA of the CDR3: TGTGCCAGCAGCGTAGACGGGTATCCCGGGGAGCTGTTTTTT. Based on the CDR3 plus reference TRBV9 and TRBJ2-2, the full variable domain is DSGVTQTPKHLITATGQRVTLRCSPRSGDLSVYWYQQSLDQGLQFLIQYYNGEERAKGNILERFSAQQFPDLHSELNLSSLELGDSALYFCASSVDGYPGELFFGEGSRLTVL.

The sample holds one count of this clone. The CDR3 DNA follows: TGTGCCAGCAGCTTGGGGGGGAATAATTCACCCCTCCACTTT. This sequence encodes CASSLGGNNSPLHF. The V gene is TRBV27, the J gene TRBJ1-6, with D possibly matching TRBD1 (5 bases). The CDR3 spans 14 residues. V shed 6 bases and J shed 5 bases, with 11 bases lying between them. The V gene's germline CDR1 is MNHEY and CDR2 SMNVEV (reference sequence).

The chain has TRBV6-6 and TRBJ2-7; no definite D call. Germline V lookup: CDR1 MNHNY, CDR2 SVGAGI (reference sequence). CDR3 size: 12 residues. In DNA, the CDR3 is TGTGCTTCTGCCCGGGCAATATTCGAGCAGTACTTC. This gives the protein CASARAIFEQYF.

The CDR3 spells CASSERQVRTGELFF. CDR3 in DNA: TGTGCCAGCAGCGAGAGACAGGTTCGGACCGGGGAGCTGTTTTTT. V usage is TRBV9 and J usage is TRBJ2-2; a possible D gene is TRBD1 (6 bases). Trimming stripped 3 bases from V and 5 bases from J, with 14 bases between. Germline values: CDR1 SGDLS, CDR2 YYNGEE. There are 15 residues in the CDR3.

CDR3 in DNA: TGTGCCAGCAGTGTTGAGATGTCAGGGGGAGGTCAGCCCCAGCATTTT. Translated: CASSVEMSGGGQPQHF. The chain carries TRBV2 and TRBJ1-5; TRBD1 aligns across 7 bases. J was trimmed by 6 bases and V by 4 bases; bases with no gene match: 12. In germline, CDR1 is SNHLY, CDR2 FYNNEI. The CDR3 covers 16 residues.

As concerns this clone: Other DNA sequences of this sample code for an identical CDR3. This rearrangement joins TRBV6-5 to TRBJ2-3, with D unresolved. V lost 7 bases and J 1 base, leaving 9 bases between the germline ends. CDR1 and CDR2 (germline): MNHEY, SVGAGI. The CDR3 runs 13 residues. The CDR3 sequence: CASTPPGTDTQYF. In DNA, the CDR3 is TGTGCCAGCACCCCCCCCGGCACAGATACGCAGTATTTT.

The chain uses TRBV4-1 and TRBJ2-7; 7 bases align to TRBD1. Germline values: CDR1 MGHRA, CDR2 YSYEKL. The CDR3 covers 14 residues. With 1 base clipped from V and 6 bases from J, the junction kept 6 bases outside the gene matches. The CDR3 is CASSQGQGRGEQYF. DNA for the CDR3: TGCGCCAGCAGCCAAGGACAGGGAAGGGGCGAGCAGTACTTC.